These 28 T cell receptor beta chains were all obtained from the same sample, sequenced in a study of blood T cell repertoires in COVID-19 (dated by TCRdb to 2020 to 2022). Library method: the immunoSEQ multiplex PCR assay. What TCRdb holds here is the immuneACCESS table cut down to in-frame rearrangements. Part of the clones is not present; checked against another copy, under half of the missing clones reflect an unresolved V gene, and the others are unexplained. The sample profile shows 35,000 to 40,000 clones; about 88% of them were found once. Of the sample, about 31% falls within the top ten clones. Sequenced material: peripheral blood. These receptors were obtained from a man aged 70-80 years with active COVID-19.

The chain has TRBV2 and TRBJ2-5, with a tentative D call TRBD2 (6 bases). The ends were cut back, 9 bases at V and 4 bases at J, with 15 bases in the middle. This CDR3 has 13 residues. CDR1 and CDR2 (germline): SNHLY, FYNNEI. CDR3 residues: CASYRDSRETQYF. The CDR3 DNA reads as TGTGCCAGTTACCGGGACTCTCGAGAGACCCAGTACTTC.

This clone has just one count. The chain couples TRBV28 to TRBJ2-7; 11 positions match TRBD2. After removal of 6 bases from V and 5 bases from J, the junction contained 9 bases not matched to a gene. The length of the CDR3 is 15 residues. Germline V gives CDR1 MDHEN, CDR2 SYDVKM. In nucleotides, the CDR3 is TGTGCCAGCAGCCTTAGCGGGAGGGCGGTGAACGAGCAGTACTTC. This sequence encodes CASSLSGRAVNEQYF.

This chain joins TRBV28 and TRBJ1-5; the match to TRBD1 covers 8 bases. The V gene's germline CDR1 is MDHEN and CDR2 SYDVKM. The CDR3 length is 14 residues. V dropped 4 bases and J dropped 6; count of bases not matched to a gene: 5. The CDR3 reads CASSSQGAVQPQHF. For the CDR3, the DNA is TGTGCCAGCAGTTCCCAGGGGGCCGTTCAGCCCCAGCATTTT.

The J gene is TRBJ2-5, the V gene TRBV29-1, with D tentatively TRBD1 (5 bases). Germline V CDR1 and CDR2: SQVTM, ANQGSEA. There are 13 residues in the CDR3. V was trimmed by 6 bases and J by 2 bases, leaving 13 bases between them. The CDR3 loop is CSVQRGFQETQYF. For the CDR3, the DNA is TGCAGCGTCCAAAGGGGATTTCAAGAGACCCAGTACTTC.

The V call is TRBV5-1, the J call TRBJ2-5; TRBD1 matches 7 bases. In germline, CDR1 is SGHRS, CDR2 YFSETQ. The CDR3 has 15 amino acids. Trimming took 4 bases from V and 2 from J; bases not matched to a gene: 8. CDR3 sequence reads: CASSIGTDTQETQYF. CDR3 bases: TGCGCCAGCAGCATCGGGACAGACACTCAAGAGACCCAGTACTTC.

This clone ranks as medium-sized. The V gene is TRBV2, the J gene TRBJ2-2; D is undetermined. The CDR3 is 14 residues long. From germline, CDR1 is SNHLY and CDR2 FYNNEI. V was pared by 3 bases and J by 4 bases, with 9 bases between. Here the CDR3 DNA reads TGTGCCAGCAGTGATTCCTACGTCACCGGGGAGCTGTTTTTT. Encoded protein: CASSDSYVTGELFF.

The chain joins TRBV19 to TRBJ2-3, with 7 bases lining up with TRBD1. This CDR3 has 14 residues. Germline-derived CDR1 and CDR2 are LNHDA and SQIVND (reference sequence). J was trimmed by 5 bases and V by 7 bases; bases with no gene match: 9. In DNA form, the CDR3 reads TGTGCCAGTAATGAAGGGGGCGCGGAAGATACGCAGTATTTT. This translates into CASNEGGAEDTQYF.

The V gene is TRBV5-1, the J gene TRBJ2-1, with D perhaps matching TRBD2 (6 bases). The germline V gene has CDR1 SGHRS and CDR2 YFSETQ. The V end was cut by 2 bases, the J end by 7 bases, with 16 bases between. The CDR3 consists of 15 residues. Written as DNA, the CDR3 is TGCGCCAGCAGCTTAATAGCGGACCCTAGAAATGAGCAGTTCTTC. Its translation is CASSLIADPRNEQFF.

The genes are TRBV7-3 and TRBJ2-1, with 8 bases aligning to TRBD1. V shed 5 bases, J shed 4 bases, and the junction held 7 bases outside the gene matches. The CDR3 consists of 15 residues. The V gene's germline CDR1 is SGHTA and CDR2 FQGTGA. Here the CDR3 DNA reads TGTGCCAGCAGCATGGGGACAGGAGATTACAATGAGCAGTTCTTC. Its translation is CASSMGTGDYNEQFF.

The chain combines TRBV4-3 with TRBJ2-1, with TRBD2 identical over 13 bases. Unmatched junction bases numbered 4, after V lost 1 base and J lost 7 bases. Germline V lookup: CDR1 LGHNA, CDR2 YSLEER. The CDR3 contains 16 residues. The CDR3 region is CASSQAGLAGSNEQFF. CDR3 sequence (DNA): TGCGCCAGCAGCCAAGCGGGACTAGCGGGATCTAATGAGCAGTTCTTC.

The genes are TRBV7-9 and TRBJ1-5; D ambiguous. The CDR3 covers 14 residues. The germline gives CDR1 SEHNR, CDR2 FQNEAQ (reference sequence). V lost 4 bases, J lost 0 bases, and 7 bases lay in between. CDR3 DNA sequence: TGTGCCAGCAGCTGGTTAGATAGCAATCAGCCCCAGCATTTT. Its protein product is CASSWLDSNQPQHF.

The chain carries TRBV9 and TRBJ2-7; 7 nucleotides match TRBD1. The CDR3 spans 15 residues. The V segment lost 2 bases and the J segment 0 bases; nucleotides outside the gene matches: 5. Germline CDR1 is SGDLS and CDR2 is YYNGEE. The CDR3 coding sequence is TGTGCCAGCAGCGTGGGGACAGCCGACTCCTACGAGCAGTACTTC. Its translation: CASSVGTADSYEQYF. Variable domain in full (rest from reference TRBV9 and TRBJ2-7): DSGVTQTPKHLITATGQRVTLRCSPRSGDLSVYWYQQSLDQGLQFLIQYYNGEERAKGNILERFSAQQFPDLHSELNLSSLELGDSALYFCASSVGTADSYEQYFGPGTRLTVT.

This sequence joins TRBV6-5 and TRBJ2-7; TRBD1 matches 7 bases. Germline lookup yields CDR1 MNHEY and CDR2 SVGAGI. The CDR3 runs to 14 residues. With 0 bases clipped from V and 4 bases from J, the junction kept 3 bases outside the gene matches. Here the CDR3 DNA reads TGTGCCAGCAGTTACTCAGGGGGCGTGTACGAGCAGTACTTC. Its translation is CASSYSGGVYEQYF.

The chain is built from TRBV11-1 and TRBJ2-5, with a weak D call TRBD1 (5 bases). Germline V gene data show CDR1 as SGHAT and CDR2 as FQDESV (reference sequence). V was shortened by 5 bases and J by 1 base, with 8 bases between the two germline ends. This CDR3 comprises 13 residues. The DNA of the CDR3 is TGTGCCAGCAGCCCACAGGTCCAAGAGACCCAGTACTTC. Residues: CASSPQVQETQYF.

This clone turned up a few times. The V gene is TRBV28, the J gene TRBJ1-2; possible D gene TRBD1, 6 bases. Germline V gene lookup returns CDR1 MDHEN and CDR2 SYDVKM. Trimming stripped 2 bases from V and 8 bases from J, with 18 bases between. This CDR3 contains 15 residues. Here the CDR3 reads CASSLMATGRGGYTF. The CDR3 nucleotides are TGTGCCAGCAGTTTAATGGCTACAGGGCGAGGAGGCTACACCTTC.

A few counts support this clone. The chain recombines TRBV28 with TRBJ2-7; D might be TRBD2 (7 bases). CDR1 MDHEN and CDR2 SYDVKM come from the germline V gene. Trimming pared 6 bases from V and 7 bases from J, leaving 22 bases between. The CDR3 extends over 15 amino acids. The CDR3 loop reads CASSPGGHTEGEQYF. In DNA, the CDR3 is TGTGCCAGCAGCCCGGGGGGACACACCGAGGGAGAGCAGTACTTC. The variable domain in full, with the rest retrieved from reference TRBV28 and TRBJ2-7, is DVKVTQSSRYLVKRTGEKVFLECVQDMDHENMFWYRQDPGLGLRLIYFSYDVKMKEKGDIPEGYSVSREKKERFSLILESASTNQTSMYLCASSPGGHTEGEQYFGPGTRLTVT.

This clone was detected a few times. CDR3: CASSSRTGQGSLGSYEQYF. The CDR3 region has the DNA TGTGCCAGCAGCTCGCGGACGGGACAGGGAAGTCTGGGTTCCTACGAGCAGTACTTC. V gene TRBV7-9 combines with J gene TRBJ2-7; 9 bases agree with TRBD1. The trim removed 4 bases at V and 1 base at J, leaving 17 bases unmatched. The CDR3 spans 19 residues. Germline V CDR1 and CDR2: SEHNR, FQNEAQ (reference sequence).

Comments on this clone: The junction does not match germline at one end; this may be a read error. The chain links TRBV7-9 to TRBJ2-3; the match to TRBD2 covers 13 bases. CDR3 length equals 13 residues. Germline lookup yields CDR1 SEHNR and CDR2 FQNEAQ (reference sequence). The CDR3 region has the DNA TGTGCCAGCAGCTTAAGGGGGACTAGCGGGGAGGATTTT. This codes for CASSLRGTSGEDF.

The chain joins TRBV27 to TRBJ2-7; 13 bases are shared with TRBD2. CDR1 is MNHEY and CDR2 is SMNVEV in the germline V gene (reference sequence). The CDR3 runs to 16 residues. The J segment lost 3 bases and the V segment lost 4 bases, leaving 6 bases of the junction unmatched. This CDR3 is CASSSGTSGISYEQYF. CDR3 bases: TGTGCCAGCAGTTCCGGGACTAGCGGGATTAGCTACGAGCAGTACTTC.

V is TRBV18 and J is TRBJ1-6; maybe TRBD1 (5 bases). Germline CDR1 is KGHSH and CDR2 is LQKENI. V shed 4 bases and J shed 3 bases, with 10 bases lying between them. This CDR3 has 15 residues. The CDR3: CASSRGDSYNSPLHF. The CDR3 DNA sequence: TGTGCCAGCTCACGAGGAGACAGCTATAATTCACCCCTCCACTTT. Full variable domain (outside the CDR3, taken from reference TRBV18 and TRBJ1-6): NAGVMQNPRHLVRRRGQEARLRCSPMKGHSHVYWYRQLPEEGLKFMVYLQKENIIDESGMPKERFSAEFPKEGPSILRIQQVVRGDSAAYFCASSRGDSYNSPLHFGNGTRLTVT.

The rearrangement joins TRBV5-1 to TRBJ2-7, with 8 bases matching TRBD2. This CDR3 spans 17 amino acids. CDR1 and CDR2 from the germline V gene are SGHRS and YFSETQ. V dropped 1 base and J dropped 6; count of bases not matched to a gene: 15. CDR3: CASSLNVAGGPRGEQYF. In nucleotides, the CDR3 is TGCGCCAGCAGCTTGAATGTGGCGGGAGGCCCCCGGGGCGAGCAGTACTTC.

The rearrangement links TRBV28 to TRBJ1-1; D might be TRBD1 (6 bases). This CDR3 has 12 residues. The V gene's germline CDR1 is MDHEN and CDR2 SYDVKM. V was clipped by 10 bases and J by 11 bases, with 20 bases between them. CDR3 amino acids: CATSGGGQRAFF. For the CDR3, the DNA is TGTGCCACGTCGGGGGGGGGCCAGCGGGCTTTCTTT.

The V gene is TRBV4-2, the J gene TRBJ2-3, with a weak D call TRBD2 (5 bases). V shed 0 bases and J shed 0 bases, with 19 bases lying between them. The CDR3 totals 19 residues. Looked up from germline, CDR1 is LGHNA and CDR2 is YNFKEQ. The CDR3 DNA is TGTGCCAGCAGCCAAGATATACAGTGGGGAGAGTTAAGCACAGATACGCAGTATTTT. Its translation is CASSQDIQWGELSTDTQYF.

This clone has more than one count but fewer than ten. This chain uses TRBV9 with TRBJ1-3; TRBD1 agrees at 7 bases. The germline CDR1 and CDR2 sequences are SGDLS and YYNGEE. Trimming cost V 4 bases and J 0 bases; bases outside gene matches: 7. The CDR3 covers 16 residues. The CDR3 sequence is CASSLQGPLSGNTIYF. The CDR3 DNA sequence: TGTGCCAGCAGCCTACAGGGGCCCCTCTCTGGAAACACCATATATTTT.

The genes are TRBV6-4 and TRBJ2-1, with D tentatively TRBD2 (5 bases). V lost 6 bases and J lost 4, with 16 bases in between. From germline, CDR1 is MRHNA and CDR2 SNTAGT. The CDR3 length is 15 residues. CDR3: CASSSQSGHYNEQFF. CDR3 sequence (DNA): TGTGCCAGCAGCTCCCAAAGCGGCCATTACAATGAGCAGTTCTTC.

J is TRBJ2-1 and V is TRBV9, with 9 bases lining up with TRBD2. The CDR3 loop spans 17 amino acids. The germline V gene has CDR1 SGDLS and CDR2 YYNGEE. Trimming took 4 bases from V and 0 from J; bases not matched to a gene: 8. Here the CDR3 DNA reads TGTGCCAGCAGCATACTAGCGGGTGGTGGCTCCTACAATGAGCAGTTCTTC. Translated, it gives CASSILAGGGSYNEQFF.

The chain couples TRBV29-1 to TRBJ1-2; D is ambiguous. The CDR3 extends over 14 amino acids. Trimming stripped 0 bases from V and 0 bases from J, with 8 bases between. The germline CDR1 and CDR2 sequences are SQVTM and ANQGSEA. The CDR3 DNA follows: TGCAGCGTTGAAGAGGTGGGAGCTAACTATGGCTACACCTTC. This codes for CSVEEVGANYGYTF.

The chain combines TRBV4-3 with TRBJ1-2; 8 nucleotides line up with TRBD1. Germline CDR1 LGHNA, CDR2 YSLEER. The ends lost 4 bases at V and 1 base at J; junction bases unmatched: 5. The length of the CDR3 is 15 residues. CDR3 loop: CASSPGQGFNYGYTF. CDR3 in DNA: TGCGCCAGCAGCCCCGGACAGGGATTTAACTATGGCTACACCTTC.